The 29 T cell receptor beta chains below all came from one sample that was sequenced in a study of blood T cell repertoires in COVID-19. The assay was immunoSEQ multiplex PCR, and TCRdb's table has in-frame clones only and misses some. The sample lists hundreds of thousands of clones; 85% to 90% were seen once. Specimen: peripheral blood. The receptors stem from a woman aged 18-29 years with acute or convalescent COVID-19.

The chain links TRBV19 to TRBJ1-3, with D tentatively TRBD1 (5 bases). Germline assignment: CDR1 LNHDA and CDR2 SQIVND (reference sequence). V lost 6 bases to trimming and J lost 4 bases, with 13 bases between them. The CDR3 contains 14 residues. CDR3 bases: TGTGCCAGTAGGGGTGACAGAACAGGAAACACCATATATTTT. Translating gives CASRGDRTGNTIYF.

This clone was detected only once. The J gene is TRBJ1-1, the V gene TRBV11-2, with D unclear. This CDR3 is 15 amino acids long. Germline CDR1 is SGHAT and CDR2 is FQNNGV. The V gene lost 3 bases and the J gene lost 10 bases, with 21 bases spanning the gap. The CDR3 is CASSFQDGGRESAFF. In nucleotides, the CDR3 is TGTGCCAGCAGCTTCCAGGACGGCGGTCGGGAGTCAGCTTTCTTT.

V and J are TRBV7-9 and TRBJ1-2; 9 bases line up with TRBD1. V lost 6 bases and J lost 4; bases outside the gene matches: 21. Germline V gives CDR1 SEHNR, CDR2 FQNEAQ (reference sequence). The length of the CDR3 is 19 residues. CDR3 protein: CASSHLPLDRGQRGYGYTF. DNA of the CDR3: TGTGCCAGCAGTCACCTGCCCTTGGACAGGGGCCAAAGGGGCTATGGCTACACCTTC.

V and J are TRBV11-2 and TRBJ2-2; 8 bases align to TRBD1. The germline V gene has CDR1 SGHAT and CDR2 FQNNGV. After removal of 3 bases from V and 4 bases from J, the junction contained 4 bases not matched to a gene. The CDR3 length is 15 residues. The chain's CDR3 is CASSFQGASTGELFF. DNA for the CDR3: TGTGCCAGCAGCTTCCAGGGGGCAAGCACCGGGGAGCTGTTTTTT.

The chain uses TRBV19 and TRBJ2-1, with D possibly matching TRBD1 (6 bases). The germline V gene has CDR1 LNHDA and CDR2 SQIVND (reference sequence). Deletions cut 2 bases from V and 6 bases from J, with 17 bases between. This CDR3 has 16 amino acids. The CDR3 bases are TGTGCCAGTAGTATAATTCAGGGGTCAAAAGCCAATGAGCAGTTCTTC. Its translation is CASSIIQGSKANEQFF. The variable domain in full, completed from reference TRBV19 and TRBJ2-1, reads DGGITQSPKYLFRKEGQNVTLSCEQNLNHDAMYWYRQDPGQGLRLIYYSQIVNDFQKGDIAEGYSVSREKKESFPLTVTSAQKNPTAFYLCASSIIQGSKANEQFFGPGTRLTVL.

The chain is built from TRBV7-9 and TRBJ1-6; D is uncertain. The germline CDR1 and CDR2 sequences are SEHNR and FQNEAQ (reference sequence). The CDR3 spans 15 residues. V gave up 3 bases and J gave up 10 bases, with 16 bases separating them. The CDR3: CASSLGATYGSPLHF. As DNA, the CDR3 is TGTGCCAGCAGCTTGGGCGCGACGTATGGCTCACCCCTCCACTTT.

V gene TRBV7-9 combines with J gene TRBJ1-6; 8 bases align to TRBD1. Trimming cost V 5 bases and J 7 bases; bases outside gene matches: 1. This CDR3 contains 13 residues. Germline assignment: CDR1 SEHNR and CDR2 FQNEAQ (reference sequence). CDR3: CASSRDRNSPLHF. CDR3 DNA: TGTGCCAGCAGCCGGGACAGGAATTCACCCCTCCACTTT. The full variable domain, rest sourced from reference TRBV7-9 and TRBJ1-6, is DTGVSQNPRHKITKRGQNVTFRCDPISEHNRLYWYRQTLGQGPEFLTYFQNEAQLEKSRLLSDRFSAERPKGSFSTLEIQRTEQGDSAMYLCASSRDRNSPLHFGNGTRLTVT.

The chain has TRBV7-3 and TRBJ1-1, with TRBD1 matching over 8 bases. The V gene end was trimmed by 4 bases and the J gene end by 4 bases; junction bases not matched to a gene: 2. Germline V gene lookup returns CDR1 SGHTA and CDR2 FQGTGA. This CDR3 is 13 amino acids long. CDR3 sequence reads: CASSYRGGTEAFF. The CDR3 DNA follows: TGTGCCAGCAGCTACAGGGGGGGCACTGAAGCTTTCTTT.

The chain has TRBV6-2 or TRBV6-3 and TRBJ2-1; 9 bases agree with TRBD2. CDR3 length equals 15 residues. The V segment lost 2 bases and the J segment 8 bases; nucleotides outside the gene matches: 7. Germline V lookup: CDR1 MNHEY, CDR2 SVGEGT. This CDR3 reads CASSYDGTSFDEQFF. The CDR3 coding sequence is TGTGCCAGCAGTTACGACGGGACTAGCTTCGATGAGCAGTTCTTC.

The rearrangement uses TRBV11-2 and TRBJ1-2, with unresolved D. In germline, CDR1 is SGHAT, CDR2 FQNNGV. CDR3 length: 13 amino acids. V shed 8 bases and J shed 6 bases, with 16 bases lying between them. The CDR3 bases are TGTGCCAGCCGCCGCATCGGGTCGGATGGCTACACCTTC. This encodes CASRRIGSDGYTF.

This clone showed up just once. CDR3 coding DNA: TGTGCCACCAGTGAGGAGGACAGGAACTATGGCTACACCTTC. Amino acid sequence: CATSEEDRNYGYTF. This sequence joins TRBV24-1 and TRBJ1-2, with 7 bases that match TRBD1. The trim removed 4 bases at V and 2 bases at J, leaving 3 bases unmatched. Germline-derived CDR1 and CDR2 are KGHDR and SFDVKD. The CDR3 runs to 14 residues.

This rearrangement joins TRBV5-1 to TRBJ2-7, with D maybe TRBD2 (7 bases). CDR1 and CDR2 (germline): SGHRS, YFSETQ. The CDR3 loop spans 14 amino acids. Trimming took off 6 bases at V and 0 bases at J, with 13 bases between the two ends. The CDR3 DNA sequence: TGCGCCAGCAACAGAGGGGGGGGCTCCTACGAGCAGTACTTC. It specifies CASNRGGGSYEQYF.

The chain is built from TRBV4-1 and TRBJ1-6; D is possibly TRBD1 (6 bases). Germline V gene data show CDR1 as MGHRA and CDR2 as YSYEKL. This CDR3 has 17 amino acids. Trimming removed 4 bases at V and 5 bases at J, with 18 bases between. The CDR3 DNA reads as TGCGCCAGCAGCCTCAGCACAGGGACGCGAGATAATTCACCCCTCCACTTT. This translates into CASSLSTGTRDNSPLHF.

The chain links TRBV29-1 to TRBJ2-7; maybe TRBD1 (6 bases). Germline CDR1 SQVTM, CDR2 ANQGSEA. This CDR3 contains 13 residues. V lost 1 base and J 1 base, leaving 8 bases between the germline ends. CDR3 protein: CSVEVQGSYEQYF. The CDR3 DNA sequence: TGCAGCGTTGAAGTACAGGGTTCCTACGAGCAGTACTTC.

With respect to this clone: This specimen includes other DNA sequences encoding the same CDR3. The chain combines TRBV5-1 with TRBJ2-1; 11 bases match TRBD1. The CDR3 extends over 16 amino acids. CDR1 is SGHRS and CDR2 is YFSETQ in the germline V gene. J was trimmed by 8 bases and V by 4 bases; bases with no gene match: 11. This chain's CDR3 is CASSPLSGTGGDEQFF. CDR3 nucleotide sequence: TGCGCCAGCAGCCCGCTCTCCGGGACAGGGGGTGATGAGCAGTTCTTC.

The CDR3 loop is CASSLALWAGVYTGAFF. DNA for the CDR3: TGTGCCAGCAGCTTGGCCCTTTGGGCAGGGGTCTACACTGGGGCTTTCTTT. The chain has TRBV5-6 and TRBJ1-1; TRBD1 might be the D (6 bases). The germline V gene encodes CDR1 SGHDT and CDR2 YYEEEE. The ends were cut back, 0 bases at V and 11 bases at J, with 26 bases in the middle. CDR3 length equals 17 residues. The whole variable domain, remainder taken from reference TRBV5-6 and TRBJ1-1, is DAGVTQSPTHLIKTRGQQVTLRCSPKSGHDTVSWYQQALGQGPQFIFQYYEEEERQRGNFPDRFSGHQFPNYSSELNVNALLLGDSALYLCASSLALWAGVYTGAFFGQGTRLTVV.

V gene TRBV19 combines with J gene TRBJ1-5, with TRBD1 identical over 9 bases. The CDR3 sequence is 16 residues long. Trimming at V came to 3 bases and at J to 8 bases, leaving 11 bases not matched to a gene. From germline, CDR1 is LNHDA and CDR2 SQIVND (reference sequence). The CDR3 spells CASSIGYRDRVEPQHF. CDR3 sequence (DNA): TGTGCCAGTAGTATTGGGTATCGGGACAGGGTTGAGCCCCAGCATTTT.

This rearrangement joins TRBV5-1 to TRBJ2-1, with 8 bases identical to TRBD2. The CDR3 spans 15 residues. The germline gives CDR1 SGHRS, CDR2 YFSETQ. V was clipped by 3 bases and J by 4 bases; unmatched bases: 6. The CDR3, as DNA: TGCGCCAGCAGCTCGAGCGGGGGCGATTACAATGAGCAGTTCTTC. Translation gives CASSSSGGDYNEQFF.

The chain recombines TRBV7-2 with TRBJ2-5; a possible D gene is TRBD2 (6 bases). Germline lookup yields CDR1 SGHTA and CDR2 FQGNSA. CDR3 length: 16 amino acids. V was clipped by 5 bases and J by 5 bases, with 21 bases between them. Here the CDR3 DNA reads TGTGCCAGCAGCCGCCTAACTGGGGTTCGGGGGGAGACCCAGTACTTC. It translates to CASSRLTGVRGETQYF. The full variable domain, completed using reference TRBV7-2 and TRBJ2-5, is GAGVSQSPSNKVTEKGKDVELRCDPISGHTALYWYRQSLGQGLEFLIYFQGNSAPDKSGLPSDRFSAERTGGSVSTLTIQRTQQEDSAVYLCASSRLTGVRGETQYFGPGTRLLVL.

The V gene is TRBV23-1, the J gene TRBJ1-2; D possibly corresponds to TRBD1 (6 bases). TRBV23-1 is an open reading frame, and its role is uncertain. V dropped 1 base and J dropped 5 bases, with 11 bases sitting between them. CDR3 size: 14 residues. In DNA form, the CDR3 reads TGCGCCAGCAGTCAATACGGACAGCTTTATGGCTACACCTTC. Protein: CASSQYGQLYGYTF.

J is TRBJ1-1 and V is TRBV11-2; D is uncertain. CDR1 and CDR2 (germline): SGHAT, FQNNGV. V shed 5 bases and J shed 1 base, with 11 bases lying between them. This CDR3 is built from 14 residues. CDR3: CASSLDGGNTEAFF. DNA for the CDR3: TGTGCCAGCAGCCTCGACGGAGGGAACACTGAAGCTTTCTTT.

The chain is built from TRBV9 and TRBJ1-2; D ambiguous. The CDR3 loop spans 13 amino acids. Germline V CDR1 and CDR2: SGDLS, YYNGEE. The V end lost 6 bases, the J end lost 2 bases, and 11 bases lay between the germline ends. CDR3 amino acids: CASTSGKNYGYTF. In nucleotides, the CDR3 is TGTGCCAGCACCTCCGGGAAAAACTATGGCTACACCTTC.

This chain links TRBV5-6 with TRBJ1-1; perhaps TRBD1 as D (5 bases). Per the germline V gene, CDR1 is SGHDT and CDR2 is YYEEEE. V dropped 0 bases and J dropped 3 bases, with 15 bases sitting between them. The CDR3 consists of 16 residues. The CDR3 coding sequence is TGTGCCAGCAGCTTGGTTATCCAGGGAAGGGACACTGAAGCTTTCTTT. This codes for CASSLVIQGRDTEAFF. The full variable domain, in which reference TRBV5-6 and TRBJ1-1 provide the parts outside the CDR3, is DAGVTQSPTHLIKTRGQQVTLRCSPKSGHDTVSWYQQALGQGPQFIFQYYEEEERQRGNFPDRFSGHQFPNYSSELNVNALLLGDSALYLCASSLVIQGRDTEAFFGQGTRLTVV.

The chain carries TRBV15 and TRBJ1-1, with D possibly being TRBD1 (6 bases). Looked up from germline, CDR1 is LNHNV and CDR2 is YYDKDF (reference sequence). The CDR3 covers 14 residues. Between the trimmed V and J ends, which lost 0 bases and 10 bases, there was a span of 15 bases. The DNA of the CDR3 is TGTGCCACCAGCAGAGATACCCGGAAAGGGGGAGCTTTCTTT. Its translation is CATSRDTRKGGAFF.

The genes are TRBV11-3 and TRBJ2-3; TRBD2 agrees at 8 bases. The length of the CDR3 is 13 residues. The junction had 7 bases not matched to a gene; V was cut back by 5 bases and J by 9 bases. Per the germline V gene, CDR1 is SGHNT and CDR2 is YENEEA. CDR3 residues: CASSRGGGTTQYF. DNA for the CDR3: TGTGCCAGCAGCCGGGGGGGCGGAACAACGCAGTATTTT.

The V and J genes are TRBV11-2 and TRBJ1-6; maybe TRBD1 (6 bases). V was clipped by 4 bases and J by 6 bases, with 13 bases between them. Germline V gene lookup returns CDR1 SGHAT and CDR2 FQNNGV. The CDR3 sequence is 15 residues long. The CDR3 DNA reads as TGTGCCAGCAGCTCTGAGGGGGATCTTAATTCACCCCTCCACTTT. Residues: CASSSEGDLNSPLHF.

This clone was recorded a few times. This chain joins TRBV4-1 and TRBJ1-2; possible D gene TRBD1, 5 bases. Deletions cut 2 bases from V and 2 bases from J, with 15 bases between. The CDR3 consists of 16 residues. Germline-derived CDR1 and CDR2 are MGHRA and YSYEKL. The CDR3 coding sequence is TGCGCCAGCAGCCAACCTCCGGGACTAGGGAACTATGGCTACACCTTC. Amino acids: CASSQPPGLGNYGYTF.

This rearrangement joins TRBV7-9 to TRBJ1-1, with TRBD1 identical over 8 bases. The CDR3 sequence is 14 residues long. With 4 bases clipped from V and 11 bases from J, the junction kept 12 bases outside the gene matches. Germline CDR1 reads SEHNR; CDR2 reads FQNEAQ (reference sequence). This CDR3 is CASSSAGGVVSAFF. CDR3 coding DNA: TGTGCCAGCAGCTCCGCAGGGGGCGTCGTGTCGGCTTTCTTT.

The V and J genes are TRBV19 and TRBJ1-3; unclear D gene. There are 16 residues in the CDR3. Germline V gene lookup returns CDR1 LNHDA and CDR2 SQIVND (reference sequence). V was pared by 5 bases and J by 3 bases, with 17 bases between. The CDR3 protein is CASSLRTGSIGNTIYF. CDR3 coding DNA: TGTGCCAGTAGTCTAAGGACGGGGAGCATTGGAAACACCATATATTTT.